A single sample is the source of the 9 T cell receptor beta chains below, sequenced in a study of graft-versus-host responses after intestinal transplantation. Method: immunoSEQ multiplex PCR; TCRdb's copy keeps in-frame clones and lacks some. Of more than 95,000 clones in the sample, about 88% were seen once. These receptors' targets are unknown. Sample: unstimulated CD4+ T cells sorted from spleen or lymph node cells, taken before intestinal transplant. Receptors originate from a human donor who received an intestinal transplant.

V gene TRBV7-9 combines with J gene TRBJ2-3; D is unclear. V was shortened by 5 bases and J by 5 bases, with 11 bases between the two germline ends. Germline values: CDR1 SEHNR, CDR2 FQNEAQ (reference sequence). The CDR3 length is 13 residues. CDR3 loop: CASSRSTIDTQYF. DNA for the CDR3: TGTGCCAGCAGCCGATCAACCATAGATACGCAGTATTTT.

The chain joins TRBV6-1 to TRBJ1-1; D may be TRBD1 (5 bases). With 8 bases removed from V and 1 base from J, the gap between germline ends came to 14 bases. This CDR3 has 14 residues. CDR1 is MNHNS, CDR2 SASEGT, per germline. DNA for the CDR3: TGTGCCAGCGGGGCCCCTCGAGGGAACACTGAAGCTTTCTTT. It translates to CASGAPRGNTEAFF.

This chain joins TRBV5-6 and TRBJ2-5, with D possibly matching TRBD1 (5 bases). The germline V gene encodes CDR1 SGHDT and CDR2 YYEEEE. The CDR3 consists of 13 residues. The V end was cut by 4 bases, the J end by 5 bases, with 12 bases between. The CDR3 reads CASSGALGETQYF. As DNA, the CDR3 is TGTGCCAGCAGCGGGGCCCTGGGGGAGACCCAGTACTTC. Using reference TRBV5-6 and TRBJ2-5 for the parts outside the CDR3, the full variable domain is DAGVTQSPTHLIKTRGQQVTLRCSPKSGHDTVSWYQQALGQGPQFIFQYYEEEERQRGNFPDRFSGHQFPNYSSELNVNALLLGDSALYLCASSGALGETQYFGPGTRLLVL.

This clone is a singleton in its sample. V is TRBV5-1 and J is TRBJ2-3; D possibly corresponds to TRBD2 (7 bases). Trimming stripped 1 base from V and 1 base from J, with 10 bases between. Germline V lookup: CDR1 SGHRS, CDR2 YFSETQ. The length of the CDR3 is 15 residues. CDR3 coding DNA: TGCGCCAGCAGCTTGATGGGGGGGCGCACAGATACGCAGTATTTT. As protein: CASSLMGGRTDTQYF.

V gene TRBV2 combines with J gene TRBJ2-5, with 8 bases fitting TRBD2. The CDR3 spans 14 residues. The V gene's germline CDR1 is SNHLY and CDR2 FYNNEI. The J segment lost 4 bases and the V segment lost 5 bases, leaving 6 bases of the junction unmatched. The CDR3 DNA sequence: TGTGCCAGCAGTTCCCGGAGCGGGAGAGAGACCCAGTACTTC. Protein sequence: CASSSRSGRETQYF.

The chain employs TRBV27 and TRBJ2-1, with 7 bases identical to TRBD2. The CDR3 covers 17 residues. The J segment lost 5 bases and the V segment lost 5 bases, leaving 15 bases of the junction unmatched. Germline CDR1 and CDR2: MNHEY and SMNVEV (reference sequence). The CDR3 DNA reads TGTGCCAGCAGTCCGTCGGGATGGTACCGGGGGGACAATGAGCAGTTCTTC. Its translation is CASSPSGWYRGDNEQFF.

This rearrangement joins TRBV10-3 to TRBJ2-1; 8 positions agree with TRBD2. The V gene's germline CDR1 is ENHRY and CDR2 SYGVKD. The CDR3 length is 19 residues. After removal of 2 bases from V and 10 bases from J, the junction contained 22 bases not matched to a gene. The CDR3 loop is CAISETSGGQGGAFEEQFF. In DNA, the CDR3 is TGTGCCATCAGTGAGACTAGCGGAGGCCAAGGGGGGGCCTTTGAGGAGCAGTTCTTC.

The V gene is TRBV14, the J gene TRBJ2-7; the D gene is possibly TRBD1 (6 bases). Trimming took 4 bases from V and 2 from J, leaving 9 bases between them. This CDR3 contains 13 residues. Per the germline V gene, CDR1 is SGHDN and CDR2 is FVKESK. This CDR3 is CASSRGGPYEQYF. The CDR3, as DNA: TGTGCCAGCAGCCGAGGGGGACCCTACGAGCAGTACTTC.

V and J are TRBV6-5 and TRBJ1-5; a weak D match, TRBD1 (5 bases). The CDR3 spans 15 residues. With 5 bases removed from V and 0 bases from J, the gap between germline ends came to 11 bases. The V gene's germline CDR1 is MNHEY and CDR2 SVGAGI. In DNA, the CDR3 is TGTGCCAGCAGTAAGTCAGGACATAGCAATCAGCCCCAGCATTTT. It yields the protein CASSKSGHSNQPQHF.